The 27 T cell receptor beta chains listed next were all sequenced from one sample in a study of blood T cells in healthy people across ages. A second PCR, run for 7 to 11 cycles, used a sample-barcoded 5' primer plus a J-beta primer mix. Using its own MiXCR run on the 5' RACE reads, TCRdb lists one record per CDR3 protein. Here the sample spans 650,000 to 1,000,000 distinct CDR3 sequences, approximately 35% being singletons. Sequenced: blood. The receptors derive from a man between 18 and 29 years old in good health.

This clonotype was seen repeatedly, ten times or more. V gene TRBV20-1 combines with J gene TRBJ2-1, with 10 bases aligning to TRBD2. CDR1 and CDR2 from the germline V gene are DFQATT and SNEGSKA (reference sequence). The trim removed 4 bases at V and 7 bases at J, leaving 10 bases unmatched. CDR3 length equals 15 residues. The CDR3 sequence: CSATAPAGGRNEQFF. DNA of the CDR3: TGCAGTGCTACCGCCCCAGCGGGGGGGAGAAATGAGCAGTTCTTC.

The chain uses TRBV12-3 or TRBV12-4 and TRBJ1-4; D not resolved. CDR3 length: 11 amino acids. V lost 5 bases, J lost 7 bases, and 5 bases lay in between. The CDR3 reads CASSQTEKLFF. CDR3 nucleotides: TGTGCCAGCAGTCAAACTGAAAAACTGTTTTTT.

The V call is TRBV5-5, the J call TRBJ2-4; D is ambiguous. Deletions cut 1 base from V and 4 bases from J, with 6 bases between. The CDR3 consists of 13 residues. The germline V gene encodes CDR1 SGHKS and CDR2 YYEKEE (reference sequence). The CDR3 region is CASSLMSKNIQYF. Written as DNA, the CDR3 is TGTGCCAGCAGCTTGATGTCGAAAAACATTCAGTACTTC.

CDR3 protein: CASSPTGTSGGTDTQYF. The CDR3 DNA sequence: TGCGCCAGCAGCCCCACCGGGACTAGCGGGGGCACAGATACGCAGTATTTT. The V gene is TRBV5-1, the J gene TRBJ2-3; TRBD2 aligns across 13 bases. The CDR3 length is 17 residues. CDR1 is SGHRS and CDR2 is YFSETQ in the germline V gene. J gave up 1 base and V 4 bases, and 6 bases lay outside the gene matches.

This chain connects TRBV27 to TRBJ2-3, with 8 bases identical to TRBD2. The CDR3 totals 12 residues. Germline trimming cut 8 bases from V and 4 bases from J; bases unmatched to any gene: 2. CDR1 is MNHEY, CDR2 SMNVEV, per germline (reference sequence). For the CDR3, the DNA is TGTGCCAGCCCGGGACTAGCAGATACGCAGTATTTT. Translated, it gives CASPGLADTQYF.

The rearrangement uses TRBV20-1 and TRBJ1-1, with 9 nucleotides matching TRBD1. The CDR3 covers 14 residues. The germline V gene has CDR1 DFQATT and CDR2 SNEGSKA (reference sequence). V gave up 3 bases and J gave up 6 bases; unmatched junction bases: 8. Here the CDR3 reads CSARDRGGGAEAFF. CDR3 in DNA: TGCAGTGCTAGGGACAGGGGCGGAGGCGCTGAAGCTTTCTTT.

The chain combines TRBV7-2 with TRBJ1-3; perhaps TRBD1 as D (5 bases). The germline V and J ends were trimmed by 6 bases and 0 bases, with 21 bases remaining between them. CDR1 is SGHTA and CDR2 is FQGNSA in the germline V gene. CDR3 length equals 18 residues. In DNA, the CDR3 is TGTGCCAGCAGTCTAGGGACGGGGAACTTCGGCTCTGGAAACACCATATATTTT. As protein: CASSLGTGNFGSGNTIYF.

V usage is TRBV7-9 and J usage is TRBJ2-1; no clear D. Trimming pared 5 bases from V and 1 base from J, leaving 12 bases between. CDR1 SEHNR and CDR2 FQNEAQ come from the germline V gene (reference sequence). This CDR3 contains 15 residues. The CDR3 sequence: CASSARHWSYNEQFF. The CDR3 DNA is TGTGCCAGCAGCGCGCGACACTGGTCCTACAATGAGCAGTTCTTC.

This clonotype has at least ten counts. V is TRBV6-5 and J is TRBJ2-1; D gene unclear. Trimming shortened V by 0 bases and J by 7 bases, and 10 bases separated the two germline ends. The CDR3 loop spans 14 amino acids. From germline, CDR1 is MNHEY and CDR2 SVGAGI. This chain's CDR3 is CASSYSLGLNEQFF. In DNA, the CDR3 is TGTGCCAGCAGTTACTCTCTGGGTCTTAATGAGCAGTTCTTC.

V is TRBV2 and J is TRBJ1-1; no definite D call. V shed 1 base and J shed 0 bases, with 15 bases lying between them. The CDR3 loop spans 17 amino acids. Germline V gives CDR1 SNHLY, CDR2 FYNNEI. This CDR3 reads CASSEGTVTAMNTEAFF. As DNA, the CDR3 is TGTGCCAGCAGTGAAGGGACGGTGACGGCAATGAACACTGAAGCTTTCTTT.

In this sample, this clonotype turned up a few times. The V gene is TRBV20-1, the J gene TRBJ2-5, with 9 bases that match TRBD1. This CDR3 contains 15 residues. V trimming: 3 bases; J trimming: 3 bases; junction bases outside the gene matches: 8. CDR1 and CDR2 from the germline V gene are DFQATT and SNEGSKA (reference sequence). The CDR3 bases are TGCAGTGCTAGTGGGGCTCGGACAGGGGAAGAGACCCAGTACTTC. Its protein is CSASGARTGEETQYF.

V and J are TRBV4-2 and TRBJ1-2; 8 bases fit TRBD1. CDR1 is LGHNA, CDR2 YNFKEQ, per germline. Germline trimming cut 0 bases from V and 1 base from J; bases unmatched to any gene: 10. This CDR3 has 18 residues. The CDR3 DNA is TGTGCCAGCAGCCAAGATCAAGGCGGGACAGGAATTAACTATGGCTACACCTTC. Translation gives CASSQDQGGTGINYGYTF.

This clonotype is a singleton in its sample. The chain joins TRBV7-9 to TRBJ2-1; maybe TRBD1 (6 bases). V was clipped by 3 bases and J by 6 bases, with 12 bases between them. The CDR3 runs to 14 residues. Germline V gene data show CDR1 as SEHNR and CDR2 as FQNEAQ (reference sequence). CDR3 sequence reads: CASSFQGSSNEQFF. The DNA of the CDR3 is TGTGCCAGCAGCTTCCAGGGGTCAAGCAATGAGCAGTTCTTC. The variable domain in full, completed from reference TRBV7-9 and TRBJ2-1, reads DTGVSQNPRHKITKRGQNVTFRCDPISEHNRLYWYRQTLGQGPEFLTYFQNEAQLEKSRLLSDRFSAERPKGSFSTLEIQRTEQGDSAMYLCASSFQGSSNEQFFGPGTRLTVL.

This clonotype turned up a few times. The gene calls are TRBV10-3 and TRBJ2-7, with D possibly being TRBD1 (6 bases). Trimming cost V 4 bases and J 0 bases, with 13 bases left between them. CDR3 length: 15 residues. From germline, CDR1 is ENHRY and CDR2 SYGVKD. For the CDR3, the DNA is TGTGCCATCAGTGGGAGACAGGCCAGCTCCTACGAGCAGTACTTC. It translates to CAISGRQASSYEQYF.

This clonotype appeared a few times. The J gene is TRBJ1-5, the V gene TRBV12-3 or TRBV12-4, with TRBD1 as a possible D gene (6 bases). V was trimmed by 7 bases and J by 0 bases, leaving 13 bases between them. This CDR3 region has 15 residues. In DNA, the CDR3 is TGTGCCAGCACCAAGGGGACATATAGCAATCAGCCCCAGCATTTT. It specifies CASTKGTYSNQPQHF.

The chain joins TRBV4-1 to TRBJ1-2; a weak D match, TRBD1 (5 bases). Deletions cut 3 bases from V and 7 bases from J, with 12 bases between. This CDR3 is 13 amino acids long. Looked up from germline, CDR1 is MGHRA and CDR2 is YSYEKL. The CDR3 DNA sequence: TGCGCCAGCAGCCAGCAGGGAGCTGCTGGCTACACCTTC. It codes for CASSQQGAAGYTF.

This clonotype was seen at least ten times. This sequence joins TRBV14 and TRBJ1-6; D unresolved. The V and J ends lost 4 bases and 7 bases respectively, with 17 bases between them. Germline V gene lookup returns CDR1 SGHDN and CDR2 FVKESK. The CDR3 totals 16 residues. The CDR3: CASSPNTGEMNSPLHF. The CDR3 region has the DNA TGTGCCAGCAGCCCCAACACTGGGGAAATGAATTCACCCCTCCACTTT.

This clonotype was observed at least ten times. V gene TRBV9 combines with J gene TRBJ2-3; either TRBD1 or TRBD2 may supply D (5 bases each). Germline loops: CDR1 SGDLS, CDR2 YYNGEE. Trimming pared 3 bases from V and 1 base from J, leaving 12 bases between. This CDR3 comprises 15 residues. This CDR3 is CASSASGTRTDTQYF. CDR3 in DNA: TGTGCCAGCAGCGCCTCCGGGACGCGCACAGATACGCAGTATTTT.

This clonotype was observed many times. The chain combines TRBV5-1 with TRBJ1-1; TRBD1 is a possible D gene (6 bases). Germline V lookup: CDR1 SGHRS, CDR2 YFSETQ. Between the trimmed V and J ends, which lost 4 bases and 1 base, there was a span of 11 bases. The CDR3 is 14 residues long. In DNA form, the CDR3 reads TGCGCCAGCAGCCCCCAGGGACAGAACACTGAAGCTTTCTTT. Protein sequence: CASSPQGQNTEAFF.

DNA of the CDR3: TGTGCCAGCAGCGTAGGGTTCGGGGAAGGGCAGCATTTT. Protein product: CASSVGFGEGQHF. The chain combines TRBV7-2 with TRBJ1-5; unclear D gene. The CDR3 contains 13 residues. The V gene's germline CDR1 is SGHTA and CDR2 FQGNSA. V lost 5 bases to trimming and J lost 13 bases, with 18 bases between them.

Written as DNA, the CDR3 is TGTGCCAGCAGTCCAACATCTTCTGGGGGCGGCTACACCTTC. Its translation is CASSPTSSGGGYTF. The chain couples TRBV12-3 or TRBV12-4 to TRBJ1-2; TRBD1 is a possible D gene (6 bases). The CDR3 loop spans 14 amino acids. Trimming removed 5 bases at V and 8 bases at J, with 18 bases between.

As for this clonotype: One base away lies a much larger clone, so this may be a sequencing read error. The chain combines TRBV5-1 with TRBJ2-1, with TRBD2 identical over 7 bases. The J call may be mistaken, given a closer DNA end match to TRBJ2-7. The CDR3 spans 16 residues. Germline V CDR1 and CDR2: SGHRS, YFSETQ. The CDR3 sequence is CASSLVKGGSYNEQYF. In DNA, the CDR3 is TGCGCCAGCAGCTTGGTAAAGGGCGGGAGCTACAATGAGCAGTACTTC.

This clonotype was seen a handful of times. The CDR3 reads CASSHQGENTEAFF. Written as DNA, the CDR3 is TGCGCCAGCAGCCACCAAGGGGAGAACACTGAAGCTTTCTTT. The chain carries TRBV4-3 and TRBJ1-1; weak D call: TRBD1 (5 bases). V was trimmed by 3 bases and J by 1 base, leaving 9 bases between them. CDR1 is LGHNA and CDR2 is YSLEER in the germline V gene. The CDR3 sequence is 14 residues long.

This chain uses TRBV20-1 with TRBJ2-4; 7 positions agree with TRBD2. V lost 0 bases, J lost 0 bases, and 11 bases stayed unmatched. This CDR3 region has 18 residues. Germline lookup yields CDR1 DFQATT and CDR2 SNEGSKA (reference sequence). The CDR3 DNA reads TGCAGTGCTAGAGACCGACGAATTACGGGGGGAGCCAAAAACATTCAGTACTTC. This encodes CSARDRRITGGAKNIQYF.

This clonotype was seen a handful of times. This chain links TRBV6-2 or TRBV6-3 with TRBJ2-7; 7 bases are shared with TRBD1. The V gene end was trimmed by 6 bases and the J gene end by 2 bases; junction bases not matched to a gene: 4. The CDR3 has 13 residues. CDR1 and CDR2 (germline): MNHEY, SVGEGT. DNA of the CDR3: TGTGCCAGCAGCGACAGGGCGACCTACGAGCAGTACTTC. It is translated as CASSDRATYEQYF.

V and J are TRBV7-2 and TRBJ2-6; D might be TRBD2 (6 bases). The CDR3 is made up of 17 amino acids. CDR1 and CDR2 from the germline V gene are SGHTA and FQGNSA. V lost 4 bases to trimming and J lost 0 bases, with 13 bases between them. CDR3 DNA sequence: TGTGCCAGCAGCTCTCGGGACTTTTTCTCTGGGGCCAACGTCCTGACTTTC. Its translation: CASSSRDFFSGANVLTF.

This clonotype has more than one count but fewer than ten. CDR3 loop: CASGGQPQHF. DNA of the CDR3: TGTGCCAGCGGAGGTCAGCCCCAGCATTTT. The V and J genes are TRBV2 and TRBJ1-5; no firm D call. The germline gives CDR1 SNHLY, CDR2 FYNNEI. This CDR3 region has 10 residues. Trimming removed 8 bases at V and 6 bases at J, with 5 bases between.